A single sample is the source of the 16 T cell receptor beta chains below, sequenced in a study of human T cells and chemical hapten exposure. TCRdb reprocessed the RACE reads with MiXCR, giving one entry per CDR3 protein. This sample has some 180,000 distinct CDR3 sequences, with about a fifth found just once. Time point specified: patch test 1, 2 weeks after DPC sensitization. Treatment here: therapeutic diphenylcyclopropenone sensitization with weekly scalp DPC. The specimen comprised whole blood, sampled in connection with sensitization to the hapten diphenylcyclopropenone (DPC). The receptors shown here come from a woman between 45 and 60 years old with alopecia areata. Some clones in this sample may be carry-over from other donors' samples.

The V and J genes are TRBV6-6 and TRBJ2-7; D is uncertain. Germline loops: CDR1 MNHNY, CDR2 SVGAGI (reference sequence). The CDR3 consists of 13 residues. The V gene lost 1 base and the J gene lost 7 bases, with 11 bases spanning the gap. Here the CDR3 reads CASSYYGGEEQYF. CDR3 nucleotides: TGTGCCAGCAGTTACTACGGTGGAGAGGAGCAGTACTTC.

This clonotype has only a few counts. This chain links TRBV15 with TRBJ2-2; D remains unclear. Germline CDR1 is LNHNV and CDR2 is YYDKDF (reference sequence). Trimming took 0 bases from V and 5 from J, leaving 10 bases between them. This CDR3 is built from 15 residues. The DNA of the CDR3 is TGTGCCACCAGCAGAGATAGTATAGGTACCGGGGAGCTGTTTTTT. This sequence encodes CATSRDSIGTGELFF.

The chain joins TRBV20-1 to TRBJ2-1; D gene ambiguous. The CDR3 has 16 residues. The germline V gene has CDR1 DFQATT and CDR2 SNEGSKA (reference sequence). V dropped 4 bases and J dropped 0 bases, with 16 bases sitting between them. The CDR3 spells CSATDRQTTSYNEQFF. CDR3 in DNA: TGCAGTGCTACCGACCGCCAGACAACCTCCTACAATGAGCAGTTCTTC.

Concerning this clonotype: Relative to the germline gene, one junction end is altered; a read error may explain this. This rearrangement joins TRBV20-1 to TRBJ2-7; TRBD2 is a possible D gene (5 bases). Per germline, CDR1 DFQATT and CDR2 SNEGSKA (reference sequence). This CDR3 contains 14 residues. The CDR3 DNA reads TGCAGTGCTTGGAGGCAGACGTACGCGGGCTCAATTTGGTTC. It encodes CSAWRQTYAGSIWF.

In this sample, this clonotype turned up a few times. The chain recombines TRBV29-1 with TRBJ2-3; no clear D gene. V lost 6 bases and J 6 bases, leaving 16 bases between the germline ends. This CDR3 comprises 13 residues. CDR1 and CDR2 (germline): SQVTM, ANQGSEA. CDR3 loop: CSVGLVGTDTQYF. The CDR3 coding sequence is TGCAGCGTCGGCCTCGTGGGTACTGATACGCAGTATTTT.

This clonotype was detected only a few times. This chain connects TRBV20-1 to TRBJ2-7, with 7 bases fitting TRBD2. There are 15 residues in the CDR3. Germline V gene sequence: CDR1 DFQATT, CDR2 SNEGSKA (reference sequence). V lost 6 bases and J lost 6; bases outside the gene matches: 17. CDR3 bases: TGCAGTGCCGAATCATATGCGGGAGTGCTGCGCGAGCAGTACTTC. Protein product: CSAESYAGVLREQYF.

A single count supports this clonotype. The CDR3 protein is CASSKLAGGPYNEQFF. The CDR3 nucleotides read TGTGCCAGCAGCAAACTAGCGGGAGGCCCCTACAATGAGCAGTTCTTC. This sequence joins TRBV6-5 and TRBJ2-1; 12 bases match TRBD2. The CDR3 is made up of 16 amino acids. V lost 6 bases to trimming and J lost 2 bases; unmatched junction nucleotides: 5. CDR1 and CDR2 (germline): MNHEY, SVGAGI.

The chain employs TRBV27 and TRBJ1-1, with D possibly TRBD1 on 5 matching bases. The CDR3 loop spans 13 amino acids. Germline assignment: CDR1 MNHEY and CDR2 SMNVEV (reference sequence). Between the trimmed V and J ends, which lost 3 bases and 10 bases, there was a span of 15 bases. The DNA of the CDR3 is TGTGCCAGCAGTTTTTCGGGGGGAGGGGTAGCTTTCTTT. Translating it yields CASSFSGGGVAFF.

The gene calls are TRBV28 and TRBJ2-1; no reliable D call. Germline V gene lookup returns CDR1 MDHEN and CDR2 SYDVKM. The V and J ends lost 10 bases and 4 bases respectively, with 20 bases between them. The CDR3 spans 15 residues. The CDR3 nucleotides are TGTGCCACCAACAATCCTATCTCCCCTTACAATGAGCAGTTCTTC. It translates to CATNNPISPYNEQFF. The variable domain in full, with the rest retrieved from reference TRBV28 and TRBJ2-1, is DVKVTQSSRYLVKRTGEKVFLECVQDMDHENMFWYRQDPGLGLRLIYFSYDVKMKEKGDIPEGYSVSREKKERFSLILESASTNQTSMYLCATNNPISPYNEQFFGPGTRLTVL.

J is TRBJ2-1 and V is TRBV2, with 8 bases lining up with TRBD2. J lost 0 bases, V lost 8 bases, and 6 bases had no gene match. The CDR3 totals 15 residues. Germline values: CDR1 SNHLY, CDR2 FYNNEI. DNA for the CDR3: TGTGCCAGCCGCACTAGCGGTAGCTCCTACAATGAGCAGTTCTTC. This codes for CASRTSGSSYNEQFF. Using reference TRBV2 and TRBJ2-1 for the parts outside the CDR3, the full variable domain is EPEVTQTPSHQVTQMGQEVILRCVPISNHLYFYWYRQILGQKVEFLVSFYNNEISEKSEIFDDQFSVERPDGSNFTLKIRSTKLEDSAMYFCASRTSGSSYNEQFFGPGTRLTVL.

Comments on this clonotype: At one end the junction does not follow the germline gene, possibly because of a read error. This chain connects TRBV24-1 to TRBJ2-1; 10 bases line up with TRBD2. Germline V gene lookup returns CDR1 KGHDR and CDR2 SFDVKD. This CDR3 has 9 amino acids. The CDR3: CATPSGRAF. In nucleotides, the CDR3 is TGTGCCACTCCGAGCGGGAGGGCTTTC.

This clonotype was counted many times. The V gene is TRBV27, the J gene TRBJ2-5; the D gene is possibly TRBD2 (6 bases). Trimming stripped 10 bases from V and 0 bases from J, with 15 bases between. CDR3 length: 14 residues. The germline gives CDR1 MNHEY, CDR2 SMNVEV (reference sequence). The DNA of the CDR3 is TGTGCCAATCGGGAGCCCGATTACCAAGAGACCCAGTACTTC. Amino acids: CANREPDYQETQYF.

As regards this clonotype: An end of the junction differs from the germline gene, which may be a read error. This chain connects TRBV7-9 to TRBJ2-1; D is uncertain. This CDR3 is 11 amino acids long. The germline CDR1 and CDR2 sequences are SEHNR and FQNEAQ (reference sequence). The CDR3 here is CVSQDYNEQFF. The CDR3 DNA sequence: TGTGTCAGCCAAGACTACAATGAGCAGTTCTTC.

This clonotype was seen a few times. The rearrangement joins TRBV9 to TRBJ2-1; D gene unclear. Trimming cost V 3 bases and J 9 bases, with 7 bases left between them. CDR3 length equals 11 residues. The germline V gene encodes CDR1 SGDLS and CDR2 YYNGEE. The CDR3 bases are TGTGCCAGCAGCGCCAGGACTGAGCAGTTCTTC. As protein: CASSARTEQFF. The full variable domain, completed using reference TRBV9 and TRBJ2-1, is DSGVTQTPKHLITATGQRVTLRCSPRSGDLSVYWYQQSLDQGLQFLIQYYNGEERAKGNILERFSAQQFPDLHSELNLSSLELGDSALYFCASSARTEQFFGPGTRLTVL.

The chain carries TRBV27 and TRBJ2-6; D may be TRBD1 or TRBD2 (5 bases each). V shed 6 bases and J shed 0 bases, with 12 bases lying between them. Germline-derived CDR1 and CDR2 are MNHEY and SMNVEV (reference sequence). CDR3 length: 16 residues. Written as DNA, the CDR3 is TGTGCCAGCAGACCGGGACGGGCCTCTGGGGCCAACGTCCTGACTTTC. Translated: CASRPGRASGANVLTF.

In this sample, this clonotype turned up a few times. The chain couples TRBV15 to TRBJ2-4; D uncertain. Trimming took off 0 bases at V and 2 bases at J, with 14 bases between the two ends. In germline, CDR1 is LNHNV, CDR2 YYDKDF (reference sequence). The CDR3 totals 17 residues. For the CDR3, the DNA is TGTGCCACCAGCAGAGAGTTATCGGCCACTACCAAAAACATTCAGTACTTC. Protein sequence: CATSRELSATTKNIQYF.